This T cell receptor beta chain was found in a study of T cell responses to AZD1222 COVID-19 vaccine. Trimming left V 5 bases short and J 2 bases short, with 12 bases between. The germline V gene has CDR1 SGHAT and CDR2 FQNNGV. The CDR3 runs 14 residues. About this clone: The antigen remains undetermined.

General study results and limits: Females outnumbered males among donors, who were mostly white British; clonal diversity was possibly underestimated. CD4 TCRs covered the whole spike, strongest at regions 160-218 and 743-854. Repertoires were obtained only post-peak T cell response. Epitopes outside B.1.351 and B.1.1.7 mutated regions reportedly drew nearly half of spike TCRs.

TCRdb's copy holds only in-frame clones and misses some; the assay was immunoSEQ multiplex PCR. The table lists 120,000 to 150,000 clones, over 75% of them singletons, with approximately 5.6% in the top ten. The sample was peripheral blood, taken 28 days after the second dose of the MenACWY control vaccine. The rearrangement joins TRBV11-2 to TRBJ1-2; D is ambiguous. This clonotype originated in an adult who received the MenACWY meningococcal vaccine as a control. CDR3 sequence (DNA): TGTGCCAGCAGCCAACCTCAGCTAAACTATGGCTACACCTTC. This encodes CASSQPQLNYGYTF.